Shown below are 29 T cell receptor beta chains from a single sample sequenced in a study of blood T cell repertoires in COVID-19. Clones were sequenced by immunoSEQ multiplex PCR, and TCRdb holds only the in-frame ones, with some missing. The sample carries some 230,000 clones, approximately 85% recorded once. Input material: peripheral blood. Every receptor here comes from a man between 50 and 59 years old who had recovered from COVID-19.

The chain uses TRBV10-3 and TRBJ2-7; TRBD2 agrees at 11 bases. The ends lost 6 bases at V and 2 bases at J; junction bases unmatched: 6. The germline CDR1 and CDR2 sequences are ENHRY and SYGVKD. The CDR3 consists of 15 residues. CDR3: CAIRGGTSGTYEQYF. The CDR3 coding sequence is TGTGCCATCAGGGGGGGGACTAGCGGAACCTACGAGCAGTACTTC.

This chain joins TRBV24-1 and TRBJ2-1; 9 bases align to TRBD2. This CDR3 region has 20 residues. After removal of 2 bases from V and 0 bases from J, the junction contained 13 bases not matched to a gene. From germline, CDR1 is KGHDR and CDR2 SFDVKD. The CDR3 loop is CATSDYLLLAGEFSYNEQFF. CDR3 DNA sequence: TGTGCCACCAGTGATTACCTGCTATTAGCGGGAGAGTTCTCCTACAATGAGCAGTTCTTC.

The chain links TRBV28 to TRBJ2-2, with 8 bases aligning to TRBD1. The junction had 14 bases not matched to a gene; V was cut back by 6 bases and J by 5 bases. CDR3 length equals 17 residues. CDR1 and CDR2 from the germline V gene are MDHEN and SYDVKM. The CDR3 DNA sequence: TGTGCCAGCAGCCCCTTGGGCGACAGGGGTTGGACCGGGGAGCTGTTTTTT. It encodes CASSPLGDRGWTGELFF.

V usage is TRBV5-1 and J usage is TRBJ2-1, with 9 bases matching TRBD2. Germline loops: CDR1 SGHRS, CDR2 YFSETQ. CDR3 length equals 17 residues. Trimming took 4 bases from V and 7 from J; bases not matched to a gene: 15. The CDR3 region has the DNA TGCGCCAGCAGCCCCGAACCGGGCGGGAGGGCCAAGAATGAGCAGTTCTTC. Protein product: CASSPEPGGRAKNEQFF.

The genes are TRBV19 and TRBJ1-5; D is uncertain. The V and J ends lost 3 bases and 5 bases respectively, with 11 bases between them. Germline V gene data show CDR1 as LNHDA and CDR2 as SQIVND (reference sequence). There are 14 residues in the CDR3. CDR3 nucleotide sequence: TGTGCCAGTAGTATGATGGCAAATGATCAGCCCCAGCATTTT. Amino acid sequence: CASSMMANDQPQHF.

The V gene is TRBV15, the J gene TRBJ2-1; possible D gene TRBD1, 5 bases. This CDR3 has 16 amino acids. V was trimmed by 0 bases and J by 2 bases, leaving 11 bases between them. Looked up from germline, CDR1 is LNHNV and CDR2 is YYDKDF (reference sequence). CDR3 coding DNA: TGTGCCACCAGCAGAGATGTGGGGCGCCCCTACAATGAGCAGTTCTTC. This gives the protein CATSRDVGRPYNEQFF.

This chain joins TRBV29-1 and TRBJ1-2, with D unclear. The ends were cut back, 4 bases at V and 4 bases at J, with 7 bases in the middle. The V gene's germline CDR1 is SQVTM and CDR2 ANQGSEA. This CDR3 spans 11 amino acids. The CDR3 DNA is TGCAGCGTTGGGCCCGTCTATGGCTACACCTTC. This codes for CSVGPVYGYTF.

J is TRBJ2-2 and V is TRBV5-1; 9 bases align to TRBD2. From germline, CDR1 is SGHRS and CDR2 YFSETQ. The ends lost 4 bases at V and 5 bases at J; junction bases unmatched: 12. This CDR3 has 17 amino acids. The CDR3 loop reads CASSPFPSGTSTGELFF. DNA of the CDR3: TGCGCCAGCAGCCCCTTCCCTAGCGGGACAAGTACCGGGGAGCTGTTTTTT.

J is TRBJ1-6 and V is TRBV9; no clear D gene. Per germline, CDR1 SGDLS and CDR2 YYNGEE. V was clipped by 3 bases and J by 9 bases, with 13 bases between them. The CDR3 contains 14 residues. CDR3 DNA sequence: TGTGCCAGCAGCGCCTCGCGGGGTGGTTCACCCCTCCACTTT. It yields the protein CASSASRGGSPLHF. The full variable domain, with the rest looked up from reference TRBV9 and TRBJ1-6, is DSGVTQTPKHLITATGQRVTLRCSPRSGDLSVYWYQQSLDQGLQFLIQYYNGEERAKGNILERFSAQQFPDLHSELNLSSLELGDSALYFCASSASRGGSPLHFGNGTRLTVT.

This chain uses TRBV5-6 with TRBJ1-6; possible D gene TRBD1, 6 bases. The length of the CDR3 is 16 residues. Germline CDR1 SGHDT, CDR2 YYEEEE. Trimming took off 2 bases at V and 0 bases at J, with 9 bases between the two ends. The CDR3 protein is CASSFTGSSYNSPLHF. The CDR3 region has the DNA TGTGCCAGCAGCTTCACAGGGAGCTCCTATAATTCACCCCTCCACTTT.

The sample holds one count of this clone. The gene calls are TRBV6-5 and TRBJ1-1; no firm D call. Germline CDR1 reads MNHEY; CDR2 reads SVGAGI. Between the trimmed V and J ends, which lost 8 bases and 5 bases, there was a span of 18 bases. This CDR3 is built from 14 residues. The CDR3 sequence is CASYIAGRRTEAFF. Here the CDR3 DNA reads TGTGCCAGCTACATCGCGGGGAGAAGAACTGAAGCTTTCTTT.

The rearrangement links TRBV5-1 to TRBJ1-4; a possible D gene is TRBD1 (6 bases). Germline-derived CDR1 and CDR2 are SGHRS and YFSETQ. The germline V and J ends were trimmed by 1 base and 1 base, with 8 bases remaining between them. The CDR3 contains 15 residues. The CDR3 sequence is CASSLRGGTNEKLFF. CDR3 in DNA: TGCGCCAGCAGCTTGAGAGGGGGAACTAATGAAAAACTGTTTTTT.

The chain is built from TRBV12-3 or TRBV12-4 and TRBJ2-7, with TRBD2 matching 7 bases. The CDR3 loop spans 13 amino acids. The V and J ends lost 3 bases and 3 bases, in that order; junction bases with no gene match: 2. CDR3 loop: CASSFSSGYEQYF. The CDR3 DNA sequence: TGTGCCAGCAGTTTTTCTAGCGGCTACGAGCAGTACTTC.

J is TRBJ2-1 and V is TRBV10-3, with D possibly TRBD1 on 6 matching bases. Germline CDR1 reads ENHRY; CDR2 reads SYGVKD. The CDR3 length is 15 residues. Trimming stripped 5 bases from V and 2 bases from J, with 13 bases between. CDR3 nucleotides: TGTGCCATCAGTCCAGAAGAGGGGGCCTACAATGAGCAGTTCTTC. Amino acids: CAISPEEGAYNEQFF.

V gene TRBV4-1 combines with J gene TRBJ2-3; TRBD2 agrees at 9 bases. The CDR3 is made up of 18 amino acids. J gave up 3 bases and V 1 base, and 11 bases lay outside the gene matches. The germline gives CDR1 MGHRA, CDR2 YSYEKL. CDR3 protein: CASSQGWAREGPTDTQYF. In nucleotides, the CDR3 is TGCGCCAGCAGCCAAGGATGGGCGCGGGAGGGCCCAACAGATACGCAGTATTTT.

This clone was counted once. The chain employs TRBV27 and TRBJ1-5, with TRBD1 matching over 7 bases. The V and J ends lost 5 bases and 0 bases, in that order; junction bases with no gene match: 10. CDR3 size: 17 residues. Germline CDR1 and CDR2: MNHEY and SMNVEV (reference sequence). CDR3 nucleotides: TGTGCCAGCAGTCAAGGCACAGGGGATTATAGCAATCAGCCCCAGCATTTT. Its protein product is CASSQGTGDYSNQPQHF.

J is TRBJ1-5 and V is TRBV7-2; 7 nucleotides align to TRBD1. In germline, CDR1 is SGHTA, CDR2 FQGNSA. J lost 7 bases, V lost 2 bases, and 8 bases had no gene match. The CDR3 covers 15 residues. This CDR3 is CASSLIGQGVQPQHF. The CDR3 nucleotides are TGTGCCAGCAGCTTAATCGGCCAGGGGGTCCAGCCCCAGCATTTT.

This clone was observed a handful of times. The chain combines TRBV6-5 with TRBJ2-7; 8 positions agree with TRBD1. Trimming cost V 5 bases and J 2 bases; bases outside gene matches: 2. Germline V gene lookup returns CDR1 MNHEY and CDR2 SVGAGI. CDR3 length: 13 residues. The CDR3 is CASSRGQAYEQYF. CDR3 DNA sequence: TGTGCCAGCAGTCGGGGACAGGCCTACGAGCAGTACTTC.

For the CDR3, the DNA is TGTGCCAGCAGCGGTGCGGCCGTGAACACTGAAGCTTTCTTT. Encoded protein: CASSGAAVNTEAFF. The chain carries TRBV7-9 and TRBJ1-1; D is unclear. The germline V and J ends were trimmed by 5 bases and 0 bases, with 10 bases remaining between them. CDR1 SEHNR and CDR2 FQNEAQ come from the germline V gene (reference sequence). CDR3 length equals 14 residues.

The chain joins TRBV7-9 to TRBJ1-5; D gene unclear. CDR1 SEHNR and CDR2 FQNEAQ come from the germline V gene (reference sequence). The CDR3 runs to 17 residues. V shed 5 bases and J shed 2 bases, with 19 bases lying between them. Here the CDR3 DNA reads TGTGCCAGCAGCGGGCAGGAGGTGGTAAGGGGCAATCAGCCCCAGCATTTT. Its translation: CASSGQEVVRGNQPQHF.

This clone was counted once. The identical CDR3 is also encoded by other nucleotide sequences in the sample. The chain employs TRBV12-3 or TRBV12-4 and TRBJ1-1, with 10 bases identical to TRBD1. Trimming took 5 bases from V and 4 from J; bases not matched to a gene: 1. The CDR3 totals 13 residues. The CDR3 region is CASSRDRGTEAFF. The CDR3 coding sequence is TGTGCCAGCAGTCGGGACAGGGGCACTGAAGCTTTCTTT.

This clone occurred once. The rearrangement joins TRBV5-1 to TRBJ2-2; D possibly corresponds to TRBD2 (6 bases). Trimming left V 4 bases short and J 1 base short, with 8 bases between. This CDR3 is 14 amino acids long. Germline V lookup: CDR1 SGHRS, CDR2 YFSETQ. CDR3 amino acids: CASSISGNTGELFF. In DNA, the CDR3 is TGCGCCAGCAGCATTAGCGGGAACACCGGGGAGCTGTTTTTT.

The CDR3 loop is CASSLTRETGELFF. The DNA for the CDR3 is TGTGCCAGCAGCTTAACTAGAGAAACCGGGGAGCTGTTTTTT. The gene calls are TRBV7-8 and TRBJ2-2; weak D call: TRBD2 (5 bases). The CDR3 runs 14 residues. Looked up from germline, CDR1 is SGHVS and CDR2 is FQNEAQ. V dropped 2 bases and J dropped 5 bases, with 9 bases sitting between them. The full variable domain, rest sourced from reference TRBV7-8 and TRBJ2-2, is GAGVSQSPRYKVAKRGQDVALRCDPISGHVSLFWYQQALGQGPEFLTYFQNEAQLDKSGLPSDRFFAERPEGSVSTLKIQRTQQEDSAVYLCASSLTRETGELFFGEGSRLTVL.

This clone has only a few counts. The rearrangement links TRBV7-8 to TRBJ2-1, with 10 positions matching TRBD1. The ends lost 5 bases at V and 4 bases at J; junction bases unmatched: 8. The germline CDR1 and CDR2 sequences are SGHVS and FQNEAQ. CDR3 size: 16 residues. CDR3 DNA: TGTGCCAGCAGCCCAAAGGGGGGACAGGGGTACAATGAGCAGTTCTTC. It codes for CASSPKGGQGYNEQFF.

The genes are TRBV12-3 or TRBV12-4 and TRBJ2-1; 7 bases agree with TRBD1. The CDR3 loop spans 13 amino acids. V was clipped by 1 base and J by 12 bases; unmatched bases: 6. The DNA of the CDR3 is TGTGCCAGCAGTTTAGTGGGCTCAGGGGGGCAGTTCTTC. Encoded protein: CASSLVGSGGQFF.

This chain's CDR3 is CSVVPDRAYNEQFF. Here the CDR3 DNA reads TGCAGCGTGGTTCCCGACAGGGCCTACAATGAGCAGTTCTTC. J is TRBJ2-1 and V is TRBV29-1; 7 nucleotides match TRBD1. V dropped 6 bases and J dropped 2; count of bases not matched to a gene: 7. Germline V CDR1 and CDR2: SQVTM, ANQGSEA. The CDR3 is made up of 14 amino acids.

The V and J genes are TRBV3-1 (or the pseudogene TRBV3-2) and TRBJ2-5, with D maybe TRBD1 (7 bases). The CDR3 contains 15 residues. Trimming left V 4 bases short and J 3 bases short, with 15 bases between. Germline loops: CDR1 LGHDT, CDR2 YNNKEL (reference sequence). The CDR3 DNA follows: TGTGCCAGCAGCCGACAGGGTGGGAGGAAAGAGACCCAGTACTTC. Translated, it gives CASSRQGGRKETQYF.

The V gene is TRBV28, the J gene TRBJ2-7; 9 bases fit TRBD2. J was trimmed by 4 bases and V by 6 bases; bases with no gene match: 4. Germline loops: CDR1 MDHEN, CDR2 SYDVKM. This CDR3 contains 13 residues. CDR3 nucleotides: TGTGCCAGCAGGGCGGGAGGGGAGTACGAGCAGTACTTC. This codes for CASRAGGEYEQYF.

V is TRBV5-1 and J is TRBJ2-3; 9 nucleotides line up with TRBD1. CDR1 and CDR2 (germline): SGHRS, YFSETQ. V lost 3 bases and J lost 6; bases outside the gene matches: 5. The CDR3 totals 14 residues. The CDR3 is CASSYGTGRDTQYF. The CDR3 DNA reads as TGCGCCAGCAGCTATGGGACAGGGAGGGATACGCAGTATTTT.